These 4 T cell receptor beta chains were sequenced from one sample in a study of OX40 agonist ivuxolimab in advanced cancers. The repertoire was sequenced with immunoSEQ multiplex PCR; TCRdb's copy has only in-frame clones and lacks some. The sample shows about 77,000 clones, roughly 91% of them seen only once. The sequences come from CD4+ or CD8+ T cells sorted from blood, collected in a trial of the OX40 agonist ivuxolimab. Receptors originate from an adult with an advanced solid tumor such as melanoma, head and neck, liver or kidney cancer.

The CDR3 DNA reads as TGTGCCAGCAGTTACGGGACAGCTGGAAATCAGCCCCAGCATTTT. Amino acids: CASSYGTAGNQPQHF. The rearrangement links TRBV6-5 to TRBJ1-5; 7 nucleotides agree with TRBD1. This CDR3 has 15 residues. Germline values: CDR1 MNHEY, CDR2 SVGAGI. The V gene end was trimmed by 2 bases and the J gene end by 4 bases; junction bases not matched to a gene: 5.

The chain employs TRBV10-3 and TRBJ1-5; 11 bases are shared with TRBD1. The V gene end was trimmed by 4 bases and the J gene end by 4 bases; junction bases not matched to a gene: 9. The length of the CDR3 is 17 residues. The germline CDR1 and CDR2 sequences are ENHRY and SYGVKD. The CDR3 sequence is CAISATGTGGVNQPQHF. The CDR3 nucleotides read TGTGCCATCAGTGCCACCGGGACAGGGGGAGTGAATCAGCCCCAGCATTTT.

The chain recombines TRBV7-9 with TRBJ2-7, with a tentative D call TRBD1 (5 bases). The CDR3 extends over 16 amino acids. The germline gives CDR1 SEHNR, CDR2 FQNEAQ (reference sequence). The germline V and J ends were trimmed by 0 bases and 4 bases, with 16 bases remaining between them. DNA of the CDR3: TGTGCCAGCAGCTTAGCGTCGTCGACAGCACCATACGAGCAGTACTTC. Translation: CASSLASSTAPYEQYF.

This clone was seen just once. The chain carries TRBV5-1 and TRBJ2-3, with 7 nucleotides matching TRBD1. Germline V gene lookup returns CDR1 SGHRS and CDR2 YFSETQ. V dropped 2 bases and J dropped 8; count of bases not matched to a gene: 8. This CDR3 comprises 14 residues. The CDR3 nucleotides read TGCGCCAGCAGCTTAGGGGGCTCCGAGGGTACGCAGTATTTT. It translates to CASSLGGSEGTQYF.